The 15 T cell receptor beta chains in this list originate from one sample, sequenced in a study of regulatory T cells in long-lasting Graves disease (dated by TCRdb to the early 2020s). The library relied on multiplex PCR. This sample was sequenced with an Illumina HiSeq 4000. TCR beta libraries were built with iRepertoire HTBI primers and Arm-PCR amplification of CDR3 regions. TCRdb itself trimmed the public reads at Q25 with fastp, ran MiXCR and retained productive beta chains. One record per CDR3 amino acid sequence lists the most common genes and DNA. This sample is represented by some 370,000 distinct CDR3 sequences; 23% of them were singletons. 28% of the sample is in the top ten clones. This specimen's time point label, per the study, means: persistent/refractory GD, antithyroid drugs over 5 years with positive TRAb. For both TCR sequencing and RNA sequencing, RNA was extracted from PBMCs using TRIzol.

This sample comprised peripheral blood mononuclear cells (PBMCs), obtained when the disease was refractory, from a patient treated with antithyroid drugs. The receptors were gathered from a woman aged 40-49 years with Graves disease. Donor details come from another sample of the same person, matched by shared clones.

This clonotype was counted many times. J is TRBJ1-2 and V is TRBV29-1; the match to TRBD1 covers 8 bases. The V segment lost 0 bases and the J segment 4 bases; nucleotides outside the gene matches: 7. The CDR3 runs to 15 residues. Germline CDR1 is SQVTM and CDR2 is ANQGSEA. The CDR3 DNA reads TGCAGCGTTGAAGATACGACAGGGGATCCCTATGGCTACACCTTC. Protein sequence: CSVEDTTGDPYGYTF. Complete variable domain (other parts from reference TRBV29-1 and TRBJ1-2): SAVISQKPSRDICQRGTSLTIQCQVDSQVTMMFWYRQQPGQSLTLIATANQGSEATYESGFVIDKFPISRPNLTFSTLTVSNMSPEDSSIYLCSVEDTTGDPYGYTFGSGTRLTVV.

This clonotype appeared a few times. J is TRBJ2-7 and V is TRBV20-1, with TRBD2 as a possible D gene (6 bases). The CDR3 consists of 15 residues. Germline V gene sequence: CDR1 DFQATT, CDR2 SNEGSKA (reference sequence). Trimming removed 6 bases from V and 3 bases from J, with 21 bases in between. The CDR3 DNA follows: TGCAGTGCCGGTTACAAAACGGGACTCCTCTACGAGCAGTACTTC. Translated, it gives CSAGYKTGLLYEQYF.

This clonotype was observed many times. The gene calls are TRBV6-1 and TRBJ1-1; D unresolved. Germline V gives CDR1 MNHNS, CDR2 SASEGT. CDR3 length: 13 residues. Trimming pared 3 bases from V and 1 base from J, leaving 6 bases between. The CDR3 bases are TGTGCCAGCAGTGATACAGAGAACACTGAAGCTTTCTTT. Its translation: CASSDTENTEAFF.

This rearrangement joins TRBV5-1 to TRBJ1-1; D remains unclear. The CDR3 loop spans 12 amino acids. V lost 0 bases, J lost 7 bases, and 7 bases lay in between. Germline CDR1 and CDR2: SGHRS and YFSETQ. CDR3 in DNA: TGCGCCAGCAGCTTGGGCAGTCTTGAAGCTTTCTTT. This translates into CASSLGSLEAFF.

The J gene is TRBJ2-3, the V gene TRBV5-5, with D unresolved. V was cut by 1 base and J by 3 bases, with 12 bases left in between. CDR1 is SGHKS, CDR2 YYEKEE, per germline (reference sequence). This CDR3 spans 15 amino acids. CDR3 amino acids: CASSLWDSETDTQYF. In DNA, the CDR3 is TGTGCCAGCAGCTTGTGGGATTCCGAGACAGATACGCAGTATTTT.

This chain's CDR3 is CASSVDSLEFF. For the CDR3, the DNA is TGTGCCAGCAGTGTTGACAGCTTGGAGTTCTTC. The chain couples TRBV2 to TRBJ2-1; D is possibly TRBD1 (5 bases). This CDR3 is built from 11 residues. Germline-derived CDR1 and CDR2 are SNHLY and FYNNEI. With 4 bases removed from V and 14 bases from J, the gap between germline ends came to 12 bases.

There are many counts of this clonotype. In DNA, the CDR3 is TGCGCCAGCAGCCCCGGGACTTCGAACTACGAGCAGTACTTC. Amino acids: CASSPGTSNYEQYF. This rearrangement joins TRBV5-1 to TRBJ2-7, with D tentatively TRBD2 (6 bases). V dropped 4 bases and J dropped 3 bases, with 14 bases sitting between them. Looked up from germline, CDR1 is SGHRS and CDR2 is YFSETQ. CDR3 size: 14 residues. Drawing the rest from reference TRBV5-1 and TRBJ2-7, the complete variable domain is KAGVTQTPRYLIKTRGQQVTLSCSPISGHRSVSWYQQTPGQGLQFLFEYFSETQRNKGNFPGRFSGRQFSNSRSEMNVSTLELGDSALYLCASSPGTSNYEQYFGPGTRLTVT.

This clonotype came up many times. The genes are TRBV28 and TRBJ2-5, with 9 bases identical to TRBD2. This CDR3 region has 15 residues. The germline V gene has CDR1 MDHEN and CDR2 SYDVKM. Trimming took 9 bases from V and 6 from J; bases not matched to a gene: 14. CDR3 sequence: CASCETSGELKTQYF. The CDR3 nucleotides read TGTGCCAGTTGTGAGACTAGCGGAGAACTCAAGACCCAGTACTTC.

The chain recombines TRBV29-1 with TRBJ1-6; D is ambiguous. CDR3 length equals 15 residues. Germline V gives CDR1 SQVTM, CDR2 ANQGSEA. Trimming left V 0 bases short and J 5 bases short, with 11 bases between. The CDR3 protein is CSVEEGALDNSPLHF. CDR3 DNA sequence: TGCAGCGTTGAAGAAGGAGCTCTTGATAATTCACCCCTCCACTTT.

At least ten counts were recorded for this clonotype. The rearrangement links TRBV6-1 to TRBJ1-2; maybe TRBD1 (5 bases). Trimming removed 5 bases from V and 0 bases from J, with 13 bases in between. The length of the CDR3 is 15 residues. From germline, CDR1 is MNHNS and CDR2 SASEGT. The CDR3 DNA sequence: TGTGCCAGCAGTCTTGGGGGAAACTCTAACTATGGCTACACCTTC. It encodes CASSLGGNSNYGYTF.

This clonotype was seen a handful of times. The J gene is TRBJ1-2, the V gene TRBV7-9; 7 bases map to TRBD1. Germline CDR1 reads SEHNR; CDR2 reads FQNEAQ (reference sequence). The CDR3 has 13 residues. V dropped 3 bases and J dropped 4; count of bases not matched to a gene: 2. CDR3 nucleotide sequence: TGTGCCAGCAGCTTCGGACAGGTCTATGGCTACACCTTC. As protein: CASSFGQVYGYTF.

This chain links TRBV2 with TRBJ2-7; maybe TRBD2 (6 bases). The CDR3 runs 13 residues. CDR1 and CDR2 from the germline V gene are SNHLY and FYNNEI. The germline V and J ends were trimmed by 6 bases and 5 bases, with 14 bases remaining between them. CDR3 loop: CASRSAGSNEQYF. In DNA, the CDR3 is TGTGCCAGCAGATCAGCGGGCTCGAACGAGCAGTACTTC.

In regard to this clonotype: One end of the junction does not line up with germline, which may come from a read error. The CDR3: CASSLSPHTGELFF. The CDR3 DNA reads TGTGCCAGCAGCTTAAGTCCACACACCGGGGAGCTGTTTTTC. The J gene is TRBJ2-2, the V gene TRBV7-2; the D gene is possibly TRBD2 (5 bases). The CDR3 loop spans 14 amino acids. Germline V gene data show CDR1 as SGHTA and CDR2 as FQGNSA.

The V and J genes are TRBV5-1 and TRBJ2-5; TRBD1 matches at 9 bases. Unmatched junction bases numbered 13, after V lost 4 bases and J lost 3 bases. This CDR3 has 17 residues. The V gene's germline CDR1 is SGHRS and CDR2 YFSETQ. The CDR3 here is CASSINRGLATKETQYF. CDR3 DNA sequence: TGCGCCAGCAGCATCAACAGGGGGCTAGCTACCAAAGAGACCCAGTACTTC.

V gene TRBV3-1 combines with J gene TRBJ2-1; 8 bases agree with TRBD2. CDR1 is LGHDT, CDR2 YNNKEL, per germline (reference sequence). Trimming at V came to 5 bases and at J to 5 bases, leaving 8 bases not matched to a gene. CDR3 length: 15 amino acids. The CDR3 is CASSYTSGSNNEQFF. CDR3 in DNA: TGTGCCAGCAGCTATACTAGCGGAAGTAACAATGAGCAGTTCTTC.